Each of the 20 T cell receptor beta chains below was sequenced from the same sample in a study of chemoradiotherapy in HPV16-positive cancers. Some clones are missing from TCRdb's copy, which holds only in-frame ones; the method was immunoSEQ multiplex PCR. The table has fewer than 30,000 clones, roughly nine tenths seen once; the top ten hold around 20%. The material sequenced was blood, taken from a patient who underwent chemoradiotherapy. Source of these receptors: a human donor with HPV-associated anogenital cancer.

The V and J genes are TRBV25-1 and TRBJ2-7; either TRBD1 or TRBD2 may supply D (6 bases each). Trimming shortened V by 2 bases and J by 3 bases, and 14 bases separated the two germline ends. The CDR3 loop spans 15 amino acids. Germline V gives CDR1 MGHDK, CDR2 SYGVNS. The CDR3, as DNA: TGTGCCAGCAGTGAAAGAGGGGGGCTATACTACGAGCAGTACTTC. Translated: CASSERGGLYYEQYF.

This sequence joins TRBV4-3 and TRBJ1-2; weak D call: TRBD1 (5 bases). The CDR3 consists of 18 residues. Per the germline V gene, CDR1 is LGHNA and CDR2 is YSLEER. V was cut by 2 bases and J by 3 bases, with 22 bases left in between. In nucleotides, the CDR3 is TGCGCCAGCAGCCAACTCGAAGGGACCGCGAGGGTGGACTATGGCTACACCTTC. Protein sequence: CASSQLEGTARVDYGYTF.

This chain joins TRBV7-9 and TRBJ2-7, with D possibly being TRBD1 (6 bases). Trimming pared 11 bases from V and 4 bases from J, leaving 12 bases between. Germline CDR1 reads SEHNR; CDR2 reads FQNEAQ (reference sequence). The CDR3 covers 11 residues. Written as DNA, the CDR3 is TGTGCCGGCGAGGGGGATTACGAGCAGTACTTC. Its translation: CAGEGDYEQYF.

The rearrangement links TRBV13 to TRBJ2-1; D remains unclear. The V gene's germline CDR1 is PRHDT and CDR2 FYEKMQ (reference sequence). V was trimmed by 5 bases and J by 1 base, leaving 12 bases between them. This CDR3 has 15 amino acids. CDR3 loop: CASSPFGSSYNEQFF. The CDR3 DNA reads TGTGCCAGCAGCCCCTTCGGGTCGTCCTACAATGAGCAGTTCTTC.

This chain connects TRBV5-6 to TRBJ2-3, with D possibly matching TRBD2 (5 bases). There are 18 residues in the CDR3. Trimming removed 1 base at V and 2 bases at J, with 20 bases between. Germline V gene data show CDR1 as SGHDT and CDR2 as YYEEEE. CDR3 loop: CASSLWFAREGYTDTQYF. The CDR3 DNA reads as TGTGCCAGCAGCTTGTGGTTCGCTAGAGAGGGATACACAGATACGCAGTATTTT.

V is TRBV4-2 and J is TRBJ1-2, with D tentatively TRBD1 (6 bases). Trimming left V 1 base short and J 3 bases short, with 15 bases between. CDR1 and CDR2 (germline): LGHNA, YNFKEQ. This CDR3 contains 16 residues. The CDR3 nucleotides read TGTGCCAGCAGCCAAGCTACAGGGATGACGGACTATGGCTACACCTTC. The encoded protein is CASSQATGMTDYGYTF.

The CDR3 reads CASSLVGHSNTEAFF. DNA of the CDR3: TGTGCCAGCAGCTTGGTGGGCCACTCGAACACTGAAGCTTTCTTT. The genes are TRBV5-4 and TRBJ1-1; D remains unclear. The CDR3 consists of 15 residues. Germline assignment: CDR1 SGHNT and CDR2 YYREEE (reference sequence). The V and J ends lost 0 bases and 1 base respectively, with 10 bases between them.

The chain couples TRBV9 to TRBJ2-7; 11 bases are shared with TRBD1. The trim removed 0 bases at V and 6 bases at J, leaving 2 bases unmatched. Germline V gene lookup returns CDR1 SGDLS and CDR2 YYNGEE. The CDR3 consists of 14 residues. The CDR3 region is CASSVGTGGGEQYF. The CDR3 DNA is TGTGCCAGCAGCGTAGGGACAGGGGGCGGCGAGCAGTACTTC.

This clone has just a few counts. This chain links TRBV4-2 with TRBJ1-2; D remains unclear. V was clipped by 3 bases and J by 2 bases, with 16 bases between them. Looked up from germline, CDR1 is LGHNA and CDR2 is YNFKEQ. The CDR3 runs 16 residues. DNA of the CDR3: TGTGCCAGCAGCCACAAACAAAGGTTGGGAAACTATGGCTACACCTTC. Its translation: CASSHKQRLGNYGYTF.

This chain connects TRBV11-2 to TRBJ2-3; tentative D call: TRBD2 (7 bases). The CDR3 sequence is 15 residues long. V shed 1 base and J shed 2 bases, with 10 bases lying between them. Germline loops: CDR1 SGHAT, CDR2 FQNNGV. CDR3: CASSLGGGLTDTQYF. For the CDR3, the DNA is TGTGCCAGCAGCTTAGGGGGGGGGCTCACAGATACGCAGTATTTT. Full variable domain (rest looked up from reference TRBV11-2 and TRBJ2-3): EAGVAQSPRYKIIEKRQSVAFWCNPISGHATLYWYQQILGQGPKLLIQFQNNGVVDDSQLPKDRFSAERLKGVDSTLKIQPAKLEDSAVYLCASSLGGGLTDTQYFGPGTRLTVL.

This clone has only one observation. This chain links TRBV6-1 with TRBJ2-7; TRBD1 matches 10 bases. There are 15 residues in the CDR3. The V segment lost 4 bases and the J segment 4 bases; nucleotides outside the gene matches: 7. Germline V gene lookup returns CDR1 MNHNS and CDR2 SASEGT. CDR3: CASSAHPGQGYEQYF. In DNA form, the CDR3 reads TGTGCCAGCAGTGCCCATCCGGGACAGGGGTACGAGCAGTACTTC.

This chain uses TRBV6-5 with TRBJ2-3; D unclear. V was trimmed by 5 bases and J by 3 bases, leaving 9 bases between them. Looked up from germline, CDR1 is MNHEY and CDR2 is SVGAGI. The CDR3 has 13 residues. In DNA form, the CDR3 reads TGTGCCAGCAGTCCCCCTGGGACAGATACGCAGTATTTT. Translated, it gives CASSPPGTDTQYF.

As concerns this clone: Other DNA sequences from this sample encode an identical CDR3 as well. This chain joins TRBV11-2 and TRBJ1-2, with 7 bases lining up with TRBD1. Germline loops: CDR1 SGHAT, CDR2 FQNNGV. V was clipped by 3 bases and J by 8 bases; unmatched bases: 9. The CDR3 contains 14 residues. In DNA, the CDR3 is TGTGCCAGCAGCTTCCAGACAGGGACCTCCGGCTACACCTTC. It translates to CASSFQTGTSGYTF.

The rearrangement uses TRBV7-6 and TRBJ2-3; D is perhaps TRBD2 (6 bases). CDR1 is SGHVS, CDR2 FNYEAQ, per germline. The V end lost 3 bases, the J end lost 0 bases, and 13 bases lay between the germline ends. This CDR3 has 16 residues. The CDR3 DNA reads TGTGCCAGCAGCTTGTCGGGGGTCACTAGCACAGATACGCAGTATTTT. Amino acids: CASSLSGVTSTDTQYF.

The CDR3 bases are TGTGCCAGCAGCACCATCGGAGCGGGGGCCTACGAGCAGTACTTC. This encodes CASSTIGAGAYEQYF. V gene TRBV11-2 combines with J gene TRBJ2-7; TRBD2 matches at 8 bases. From germline, CDR1 is SGHAT and CDR2 FQNNGV. The CDR3 has 15 amino acids. J was trimmed by 2 bases and V by 5 bases; bases with no gene match: 8.

The chain couples TRBV5-6 to TRBJ2-2; no clear D. The CDR3 runs 17 residues. The V end lost 0 bases, the J end lost 4 bases, and 16 bases lay between the germline ends. CDR1 and CDR2 (germline): SGHDT, YYEEEE. The CDR3 loop is CASSLVGIRWGTGELFF. The CDR3 DNA follows: TGTGCCAGCAGCTTGGTGGGGATTAGATGGGGCACCGGGGAGCTGTTTTTT.

J is TRBJ1-1 and V is TRBV11-2; the D gene is possibly TRBD1 (5 bases). V shed 4 bases and J shed 3 bases, with 12 bases lying between them. Per the germline V gene, CDR1 is SGHAT and CDR2 is FQNNGV. This CDR3 has 14 residues. This CDR3 is CASSWGFLDTEAFF. CDR3 coding DNA: TGTGCCAGCAGCTGGGGGTTTCTCGACACTGAAGCTTTCTTT.

This rearrangement joins TRBV4-1 to TRBJ1-5, with 12 bases matching TRBD1. Germline V lookup: CDR1 MGHRA, CDR2 YSYEKL. CDR3 length: 15 amino acids. The V gene end was trimmed by 3 bases and the J gene end by 6 bases; junction bases not matched to a gene: 3. The CDR3: CASSQGQGASQPQHF. CDR3 coding DNA: TGCGCCAGCAGCCAGGGACAGGGGGCAAGTCAGCCCCAGCATTTT.

This clone came up once. The J gene is TRBJ2-7, the V gene TRBV5-1; unclear D gene. The CDR3 consists of 12 residues. Trimming shortened V by 4 bases and J by 3 bases, and 8 bases separated the two germline ends. Germline assignment: CDR1 SGHRS and CDR2 YFSETQ. CDR3 residues: CASSPNYYEQYF. In DNA form, the CDR3 reads TGCGCCAGCAGCCCAAATTACTACGAGCAGTACTTC.

CDR3 protein: CASSEDRGKGETQYF. For the CDR3, the DNA is TGTGCCAGCAGTGAAGATCGTGGGAAGGGAGAGACCCAGTACTTC. V usage is TRBV2 and J usage is TRBJ2-5; no reliable D call. Germline V gene data show CDR1 as SNHLY and CDR2 as FYNNEI. The V gene lost 1 base and the J gene lost 4 bases, with 13 bases spanning the gap. The CDR3 is 15 amino acids.